What follows describes a single TCR beta chain. What it binds is not known. This entry is derived from a study of cytomegalovirus exposure and HLA in healthy donors. Study-wide findings and caveats: Association with HLA alleles at 0.05 false discovery rate was found for 15,000 to 20,000 TCR beta sequences in a later analysis.

PCR was performed using 60 Vbeta and 13 Jbeta primers. The assay was immunoSEQ multiplex PCR, and TCRdb's table has in-frame clones only and misses some. The table lists about 120,000 clones, 63% of them singletons. Germline-derived CDR1 and CDR2 are MGHRA and YSYEKL. Trimming removed 1 base at V and 4 bases at J, with 13 bases between. The CDR3 runs to 15 residues. Material: PBMCs. This TCR came from a middle-aged man in good health and CMV-seropositive. This chain links TRBV4-1 with TRBJ1-1, with TRBD1 as a possible D gene (6 bases). The CDR3 DNA is TGCGCCAGCAGCCAAGGGCCGGGACAAATCACTGAAGCTTTCTTT. It is translated as CASSQGPGQITEAFF.